These T cell receptor beta chains were read from a single sample in a study of OX40 agonist ivuxolimab in advanced cancers. The table came from immunoSEQ multiplex PCR; TCRdb's copy has only in-frame clones and leaves some out. The sample has around 80,000 clones, roughly nine tenths seen once. The sequences come from CD4+ or CD8+ T cells sorted from blood, collected in a trial of the OX40 agonist ivuxolimab. The source of these receptors is an adult with an advanced solid tumor such as melanoma, head and neck, liver or kidney cancer. The CDR3 runs from the conserved cysteine through the conserved F or W. Fields, in order: V gene, clone size, D gene, J gene, CDR3 DNA, CDR3 protein. The D gene is left open where the match is weak. Part of the rows lack a size; the others show once, few, many or a class for expanded clones.

>TRBV10-2|-|-|TRBJ2-4
TGCGCCAGCAGGGACGGAACTGCCCGCTTC
CASRDGTARF
>TRBV25-1|-|-|TRBJ1-1
TGTGCCAGCAGTCCCCCCCACGCGAACACTGAAGCTTTCTTT
CASSPPHANTEAFF
>TRBV5-5|-|-|TRBJ1-4
TGTGCCAGCAGCTACCAGGGTTCTAATGAAAAACTGTTTTTT
CASSYQGSNEKLFF
>TRBV15|-|-|TRBJ2-2
TGTGCCACCAGCAGAGATACATCCACCGGGGAGCTGTTTTTT
CATSRDTSTGELFF
>TRBV5-1|-|TRBD2|TRBJ2-7
TGCGCCAGCAGCCAACCGGGACTAACCTACGAGCAGTACTTC
CASSQPGLTYEQYF
>TRBV4-1|-|TRBD2|TRBJ2-7
TGCGCCAGCAGCCCACTAGCGGGAGTCTCCTACGAGCAGTACTTC
CASSPLAGVSYEQYF
>TRBV25-1|-|-|TRBJ1-2
TGTGCCAGCAGTGAATATACTCAGTTTGGCACTGGCTACACCTTC
CASSEYTQFGTGYTF
>TRBV19|once|-|TRBJ1-5
TGTGCCAGTAGTTTGGTCCTCAATCAGCCCCAGCATTTT
CASSLVLNQPQHF
>TRBV7-2|-|-|TRBJ2-5
TGTGCCAGCAGCCCTCGACTAGGACGGGAGACCCAGTACTTC
CASSPRLGRETQYF
>TRBV18|-|TRBD1|TRBJ2-7
TGTGCCAGCTCAGCAGCGGGTCGGACAGGGGGCTCCTACGAGCAGTACTTC
CASSAAGRTGGSYEQYF
>TRBV27|-|TRBD1|TRBJ1-4
TGTGCCAGCAGTCCGGCTTGGACAGGGATAGAACTGTTTTTT
CASSPAWTGIELFF
>TRBV5-8|few|-|TRBJ1-5
TGTGCCAGCAGGTCCGGACCGGAATTGAGCAATCAGCCCCAGCATTTT
CASRSGPELSNQPQHF
>TRBV2|few|-|TRBJ1-1
TGTGCCAGCGAAGGGTGGGAGAATCAGGCTTTCTTT
CASEGWENQAFF
>TRBV5-1|-|-|TRBJ2-3
TGCGCCAGCAGCTTGCGGGTAGGGGCGGATACGCAGTATTTT
CASSLRVGADTQYF
>TRBV28|-|TRBD1|TRBJ2-7
TGTGCCAGCAGTCCCCAGACAGGGGGCTACGAGCAGTACTTC
CASSPQTGGYEQYF
>TRBV6-1|-|-|TRBJ2-1
TGTGCCAGCAGGTTAATACAGGGAGAGTATATGTTCTTC
CASRLIQGEYMFF
>TRBV7-2|-|-|TRBJ2-1
TGTGCCAGCAGTTATAGCGTGAGCTCCTACAATGAGCAGTTCTTC
CASSYSVSSYNEQFF
>TRBV5-5|-|-|TRBJ2-1
TGTGCCAGCAGCTGGCAGGGAGATGAGCAGTTCTTC
CASSWQGDEQFF
>TRBV18|-|-|TRBJ2-7
TGTGCCAGCTCACCACCAGTTGCACCTACCGCCGAGCAGTACTTC
CASSPPVAPTAEQYF
>TRBV28|-|-|TRBJ2-5
TGTGCCAGCACACCGGGAGAGACCCAGTACTTC
CASTPGETQYF
>TRBV25-1|-|-|TRBJ1-6
TGTGCCAGCAGTGACACGTCGGGACTCAATTCACCCCTCCACTTT
CASSDTSGLNSPLHF
>TRBV19|-|-|TRBJ2-5
TGTGCCAGTAGTATAGGGCCTACCCAGGGGAAGACCCAGTACTTC
CASSIGPTQGKTQYF
>TRBV18|once|TRBD1|TRBJ2-7
TGTGCCAGCTCACCACCGACAGGGTACTACGAGCAGTACTTC
CASSPPTGYYEQYF
>TRBV28|-|-|TRBJ2-7
TGTGCCAGCAGGGGACTGACCTACGAGCAGTACTTC
CASRGLTYEQYF
>TRBV18|-|-|TRBJ1-1
TGTGCCAGCTCACCCTACCAGGGTGAAGCTTTCTTT
CASSPYQGEAFF
>TRBV28|-|-|TRBJ1-4
TGTGCCAGCAGTTGGGGGCGGGAAAAACTGTTTTTT
CASSWGREKLFF
>TRBV5-1|-|-|TRBJ2-3
TGCGCCAGCAGCTTATTACAGGGTGCGACAGATACGCAGTATTTT
CASSLLQGATDTQYF
>TRBV11-2|-|TRBD2|TRBJ2-7
TGTGCCAGCAGCTTAGTAGGGGGGATTAGCGGGAGTGGCAACGAGCAGTACTTC
CASSLVGGISGSGNEQYF
>TRBV7-9|-|-|TRBJ2-7
TGTGCCAGCAGCTTAGACAGCGGATCCTACGAGCAGTACTTC
CASSLDSGSYEQYF
>TRBV7-2|-|-|TRBJ2-5
TGTGCCAGCAGCTGGAGGGCTCAAGAGACCCAGTACTTC
CASSWRAQETQYF
>TRBV5-1|-|-|TRBJ1-1
TGCGCCAGCAGCTTGGGGACGGTGAACACTGAAGCTTTCTTT
CASSLGTVNTEAFF
>TRBV11-3|-|TRBD2|TRBJ2-1
TGTGCCAGCAGCTACCGACTAGCGGGATACAATGAGCAGTTCTTC
CASSYRLAGYNEQFF
>TRBV30|-|TRBD2|TRBJ2-1
TGTGCCTGGAGTCTAAGCGGGAGGAGTAATGAGCAGTTCTTC
CAWSLSGRSNEQFF
>TRBV5-1|once|TRBD1|TRBJ2-7
TGCGCCAGCAGCTTGGGCACAGGGGTGTACGAGCAGTACTTC
CASSLGTGVYEQYF
>TRBV7-3|-|TRBD2|TRBJ2-7
TGTGCCAGCAGGCCTAGCGGGAGGGGCACCCGCGAGCAGTACTTC
CASRPSGRGTREQYF
>TRBV28|-|TRBD1|TRBJ1-5
TGTGCCAGCAGTCTAACGGGGACAGGGTTCAGCAATCAGCCCCAGCATTTT
CASSLTGTGFSNQPQHF
>TRBV27|-|-|TRBJ1-2
TGTGCCAGCAGTTCTGGCGGGGGGCTTGGCTATGGCTACACCTTC
CASSSGGGLGYGYTF
>TRBV6-6|-|-|TRBJ1-2
TGTGCCAGCACCCCCCTGGGGGGCGGCTATGGCTACACCTTC
CASTPLGGGYGYTF
>TRBV11-2|-|-|TRBJ1-4
TGTGCCAGCAGCTTAGGGGCGTCCGAAAAACTGTTTTTT
CASSLGASEKLFF
>TRBV10-3|once|-|TRBJ2-7
TGTGCCATCAGAACTCTGCCCGGCCTCGCCGAGCAGTACTTC
CAIRTLPGLAEQYF
>TRBV7-3|-|-|TRBJ2-5
TGTGCCAGCAGTTGGGGGAGAGGAGAGACCCAGTACTTC
CASSWGRGETQYF
>TRBV6-5|-|-|TRBJ2-7
TGTGCCATGAGACCCCCGGGTGGCTACGAGCAGTACTTC
CAMRPPGGYEQYF
>TRBV4-2|-|TRBD1|TRBJ1-4
TGTGCCAGCAGCCAAGATCTAGGGACAGGGAACGAAAAACTGTTTTTT
CASSQDLGTGNEKLFF
>TRBV19|-|-|TRBJ1-1
TGTGCCAGTAGTATGGTTCTGGGAGAAGCTTTCTTT
CASSMVLGEAFF
>TRBV6-5|-|TRBD1|TRBJ1-1
TGTGCCAGCAGTTCAGGACAGGGGGCACGAGCTTTCTTT
CASSSGQGARAFF
>TRBV5-1|-|TRBD1|TRBJ2-1
TGCGCCAGCAGCACTGACAGGGCGGGCTACAATGAGCAGTTCTTC
CASSTDRAGYNEQFF